What follows describes a single TCR beta chain. Antigen: not known. The data belong to a study of T cell clonotyping in hematopoietic cell transplantation. Findings and caveats of the study: After transplant, recipient diversity fell while pathologically expanded clonotypes grew through day 180.

Samples: about 28 days before transplant, then days 30, 100 and 180 after. Using immunoSEQ multiplex PCR, the repertoire was profiled, and TCRdb retains in-frame clones only, with some absent. The sample holds roughly 1,600 clones, around 83% seen once. The CDR3 totals 15 residues. The trim removed 4 bases at V and 3 bases at J, leaving 6 bases unmatched. Germline V gene data show CDR1 as SGHNT and CDR2 as YYREEE (reference sequence). This clonotype was sampled from a male patient aged 25-45 years who had an allogeneic stem cell transplant, so T cells may come from the graft donor. Some clones in this sample may be carry-over from other donors' samples. Material: PBMCs, obtained 30 days after allogeneic stem cell transplant. The chain recombines TRBV5-4 with TRBJ1-3; 8 nucleotides line up with TRBD1. The CDR3 protein is CASSRDRSGGNTIYF. The DNA of the CDR3 is TGTGCCAGCAGCCGGGACAGGTCTGGTGGAAACACCATATATTTT.